What follows is one T cell receptor (beta chain) and its context. This clone's antigen is unknown. No much larger clone is present one base from it, and per-base qualities are unavailable. From the cysteine up to the phenylalanine, the CDR3 has a length of 13 residues. CDR3 DNA only is kept here, 39 bases in frame from base 1. V drops 0 bases and J drops 9 bases, leaving 8 bases in between. According to the germline V gene, CDR1 reads SGHTA and CDR2 reads FQGTGA. Sequencer: Illumina NovaSeq 6000. TCRalpha and TCRbeta cDNA libraries were built by 5'RACE with constant-segment primers, adding sample barcodes and unique molecular identifiers. RNA was extracted from every sample with Trizol reagent. Libraries were amplified in two PCR steps, with a second sample barcode and Illumina TruSeq adapters added in the second step. Sequencing of the libraries was done on an Illumina NovaSeq, producing 2 x 150 bp paired-end reads. Concerning the study's data processing: Demultiplexing of reads and collapsing into UMI-guided consensus sequences were performed with migec v1.2.7. Using mixcr v2.1.11, UMI consensuses were aligned to TRA and TRB V and J templates and then assembled into clonotypes. A clonotype was counted as expanded or contracted only when both edgeR and NoisET called the clonotype significant, with the noise models trained on biological replicates. For edgeR calls, the thresholds were a false discovery rate-adjusted p below 0.01 and a log2 fold-change of 1. PCA with hierarchical clustering of max-normalized trajectories of the 1000 most abundant clonotypes was used as exploratory dynamics analysis. Separately sequenced CD4+ and CD8+ repertoires were used to assign a CD4 or CD8 phenotype to each responding clone. Using fastp trimming at Q25 and MiXCR clonotype assembly, TCRdb reanalyzed the public sequencing data and kept in-frame beta chains. Each entry is one CDR3 protein sequence, shown with its most common DNA and genes. The V and J calls here are based on TCRdb, not the publication. The sample table contains around 300,000 distinct CDR3 sequences; only one count was recorded for roughly 15% of them. 22% of the sample comes from the top ten.

PBMCs were isolated by Ficoll-Paque density gradient centrifugation. The data were taken from a study of T-cell memory formation after mild COVID-19 (dated by TCRdb to about 2021). Looking at the study overall: Most TCR sequence clusters were specific to one of the two donors. In a couple of donors, T-cell clones that expanded and contracted after mild COVID-19 were tracked by sequencing TCRalpha and TCRbeta repertoires over time. The cohort was made up of two young adult volunteers, one female and one male, who were previously healthy. Paper-wide results and their limitations: Whether the second-wave clones peaking on day 37 were SARS-CoV-2 specific was not confirmed. Contracting CD4+ clones turned up mainly in the CM and EM memory subsets, whereas EMRA was where CD8+ clones were enriched. The detection of some responding clones in pre-infection memory suggests that pre-existing cross-reactive memory T cells joined the SARS-CoV-2 response. The study included only a couple of mild cases, and larger cohorts that include severe cases with pre-infection samples were judged to be necessary. Clones that contracted from day 15 to 85 showed balanced CD4/CD8 phenotypes, whereas a second wave of clones that expanded from day 15 to 37 leaned towards CD4+.

The sample was PBMCs or a T cell subset sorted from them (not recorded which). The V gene is TRBV7-3 and the J gene is TRBJ2-2; no D gene call is confident. The sequence derives from a man younger than 35 who had mild COVID-19 (a few samples of this study predate the infection). The sample titles of this study are shuffled in the database, so cell type and time point are left out; the donor was told from shared clones. The DNA sequence follows: TGTGCCAGCAGCTTAACGTCGACCCGGGAGCTGTTTTTT. Translated, it gives CASSLTSTRELFF.